This T cell receptor (beta chain) was captured in a study of T cell responses to AZD1222 COVID-19 vaccine. Findings and limits, study-wide: All repertoire sampling was performed exclusively after the peak T cell response. Of spike-specific TCRs, nearly half reportedly target regions left unmutated in variants. Donors in the cohort were predominantly white British and more often female, and clonal diversity was possibly underestimated.

The germline V gene has CDR1 LNHDA and CDR2 SQIVND (reference sequence). This CDR3 is 13 amino acids long. V lost 5 bases and J lost 1; bases outside the gene matches: 1. About this clone: Its antigen is currently unknown.

Sequencing used immunoSEQ multiplex PCR; TCRdb keeps in-frame clones, though not all of them. The repertoire has roughly 120,000 clones, about 90% of them found once; the top ten carry approximately 9.6%. The specimen was peripheral blood, collected on day 0 of AZD1222 vaccination. This chain links TRBV19 with TRBJ2-7; 8 bases are a match to TRBD2. This TCR came from an adult in good health. This CDR3 is CASSPGGSYEQYF. DNA of the CDR3: TGTGCCAGTAGTCCGGGGGGGTCCTACGAGCAGTACTTC.